The 24 T cell receptor beta chains in this list originate from one sample, sequenced in a study of tumor and adjacent non-tumor tissue in lung cancer. The template was RNA from unsorted bulk tissue. The library came from three nested PCR rounds adapted from ARM-PCR protocols. TCRdb reprocessed the multiplex PCR reads via MiXCR and lists one record per CDR3 protein. The data show roughly 67,000 distinct CDR3 sequences, approximately 63% seen once. The sample taken for sequencing was lung tumor tissue. Source of these receptors: a man aged 45-60 years with non-small cell lung cancer.

A remark on this clonotype: With a much larger clone just one base away, this may be a read error. CDR3 residues: CSSSDGLSNSPLHF. The CDR3 nucleotides read TGTTCCAGCAGTGACGGGCTAAGTAATTCACCCCTCCACTTT. The chain recombines TRBV6-1 with TRBJ1-6; D not certain. The CDR3 sequence is 14 residues long. CDR1 is MNHNS and CDR2 is SASEGT in the germline V gene.

Turning to this clonotype: The junction departs from germline at one end; a sequencing error may be responsible. The chain combines TRBV4-2 with TRBJ1-5; 7 bases agree with TRBD1. Germline V gives CDR1 LGHNA, CDR2 YNFKEQ. CDR3 length: 16 residues. CDR3 in DNA: TGTGCTAGCAGCCGCAACCACCGGGACAGTAATCATCCCCAGCATTTT. This translates into CASSRNHRDSNHPQHF.

Comment on this clonotype: Since the CDR3 does not end with the conserved phenylalanine or tryptophan, this likely comes from a read error. This chain links TRBV6-5 with TRBJ1-6; D not certain. This CDR3 region has 14 residues. In germline, CDR1 is MNHEY, CDR2 SVGAGI. CDR3 protein: CDSSHPGDNSRLHS. In nucleotides, the CDR3 is TGTGACAGCAGTCATCCGGGAGATAATTCACGCCTCCACTCT.

As regards this clonotype: A junction end diverges from the germline sequence, so it may reflect a read error. The V call is TRBV7-8, the J call TRBJ2-5; either TRBD1 or TRBD2 may supply D (5 bases each). The CDR3 loop spans 15 amino acids. Germline values: CDR1 SGHVS, CDR2 FQNEAQ. The CDR3 DNA is TGTTCCAGCAGTCCCCGAGGGGCGGCACAAGAGACCCAGTACTTC. Its translation is CSSSPRGAAQETQYF.

As to this clonotype: A much more abundant neighbour one base away suggests this may be a read error. The J gene is TRBJ1-1, the V gene TRBV6-2 or TRBV6-3; D is possibly TRBD1 (5 bases). The CDR3 sequence is 13 residues long. The germline V gene has CDR1 MNHEY and CDR2 SVGEGT. The CDR3 DNA reads as TGTACCAGCGGGATGGGGCAGACGGCTGAAGCTTTCTTT. This sequence encodes CTSGMGQTAEAFF.

This clonotype was counted between two and nine times. A much larger clone sits a single nucleotide away, making a read error possible. The genes are TRBV29-1 and TRBJ1-1; D is possibly TRBD1 (5 bases). Germline values: CDR1 SQVTM, CDR2 ANQGSEA. The CDR3 runs 12 residues. The CDR3 DNA reads as TGCAGCGTTGAGCGGGCGGGGGGTGAAACTTTCTTT. Its protein is CSVERAGGETFF.

This clonotype was recorded a few times. The chain uses TRBV5-1 and TRBJ2-1; TRBD2 aligns across 9 bases. CDR1 SGHRS and CDR2 YFSETQ come from the germline V gene. The V gene end was trimmed by 2 bases and the J gene end by 4 bases; junction bases not matched to a gene: 4. The CDR3 has 15 amino acids. The CDR3 nucleotides read TGCGCCAGCAGCTTACCTACTAGCGGGTACAATGAGCAGTTCTTC. This sequence encodes CASSLPTSGYNEQFF. Full variable domain (rest looked up from reference TRBV5-1 and TRBJ2-1): KAGVTQTPRYLIKTRGQQVTLSCSPISGHRSVSWYQQTPGQGLQFLFEYFSETQRNKGNFPGRFSGRQFSNSRSEMNVSTLELGDSALYLCASSLPTSGYNEQFFGPGTRLTVL.

A note on this clonotype: A much larger clone lies a single base off, so this may be a read error. This CDR3 is CASSYTGGDYTF. CDR3 DNA: TGTGCCAGCAGCTATACCGGGGGTGACTACACCTTC. The rearrangement joins TRBV12-3 or TRBV12-4 to TRBJ1-2, with D perhaps TRBD1 (5 bases). This CDR3 has 12 residues. The V end lost 6 bases, the J end lost 10 bases, and 15 bases lay between the germline ends.

As regards this clonotype: Just one base apart from a much larger clone, this may be a read error. This sequence joins TRBV5-6 and TRBJ2-3; D may be TRBD2 (6 bases). The germline V and J ends were trimmed by 3 bases and 2 bases, with 13 bases remaining between them. This CDR3 region has 15 residues. Germline CDR1 SGHDT, CDR2 YYEEEE. Here the CDR3 DNA reads TGTGCCAGCAGCTGGGACTTTCTGTCCACAGATACGCAGTATTTT. This gives the protein CASSWDFLSTDTQYF.

In the case of this clonotype: With a much larger clone just one base away, this may be a read error. This chain joins TRBV6-1 and TRBJ2-1; D remains ambiguous. V shed 2 bases and J shed 1 base, with 12 bases lying between them. This CDR3 comprises 16 residues. Germline V lookup: CDR1 MNHNS, CDR2 SASEGT. CDR3 amino acids: CASSEQARLSYNEQFF. CDR3 DNA: TGTGCCAGCAGTGAACAGGCGCGGTTGTCCTACAATGAGCAGTTCTTC.

Turning to this clonotype: Germline is not matched at one junction end, which may reflect a read error. This chain joins TRBV6-5 and TRBJ2-7, with 8 positions matching TRBD1. The CDR3 covers 15 residues. Germline V lookup: CDR1 MNHEY, CDR2 SVGAGI. CDR3 sequence reads: CASSYSIQGGYEQYF. CDR3 sequence (DNA): TGTGCTAGCAGTTACTCGATACAGGGGGGCTACGAGCAGTACTTC.

Concerning this clonotype itself: Germline is not matched at one junction end, which may reflect a read error. The rearrangement joins TRBV6-1 to TRBJ1-3; D not certain. The CDR3 consists of 15 residues. CDR1 is MNHNS and CDR2 is SASEGT in the germline V gene. DNA of the CDR3: TGTGCCAGTAGTGCGATGACACGGCCGGGAAACACCATATATTTT. Its translation: CASSAMTRPGNTIYF.

The sample holds a few counts of this clonotype. The chain employs TRBV7-9 and TRBJ2-1; TRBD2 is a possible D gene (6 bases). The V gene's germline CDR1 is SEHNR and CDR2 FQNEAQ (reference sequence). This CDR3 region has 15 residues. Trimming removed 1 base from V and 7 bases from J, with 14 bases in between. This CDR3 is CASSLGQGGGNEQFF. The CDR3 DNA sequence: TGTGCCAGCAGCTTAGGCCAGGGAGGAGGGAATGAGCAGTTCTTC.

This clonotype was seen just once. One junction end does not reproduce the germline sequence, and a read error may be involved. The chain carries TRBV29-1 and TRBJ2-6, with TRBD2 matching over 7 bases. The CDR3 covers 14 residues. In germline, CDR1 is SQVTM, CDR2 ANQGSEA. The CDR3 loop reads CSVGELGGTNILTF. CDR3 DNA: TGCAGCGTTGGAGAGCTCGGGGGGACCAACATCCTGACCTTC.

This clonotype was recorded once. V usage is TRBV29-1 and J usage is TRBJ2-1; 8 nucleotides agree with TRBD2. Germline V CDR1 and CDR2: SQVTM, ANQGSEA. The length of the CDR3 is 17 residues. V lost 4 bases to trimming and J lost 2 bases; unmatched junction nucleotides: 13. The CDR3: CSVVTTGGRMAYNEQFF. CDR3 nucleotide sequence: TGCAGCGTTGTTACGACGGGGGGGAGGATGGCCTACAATGAGCAGTTCTTC.

Comments on this clonotype: At one of its ends the junction is not consistent with the germline gene, which may arise from a read error. The chain is built from TRBV20-1 and TRBJ2-2; either TRBD1 or TRBD2 may supply D (6 bases each). This CDR3 region has 15 residues. Germline CDR1 DFQATT, CDR2 SNEGSKA (reference sequence). Here the CDR3 DNA reads TGCAGTGCTAGAGGGGGTGAGGGGGAGGACGGGGAGCTATTTTTT. Encoded protein: CSARGGEGEDGELFF.

This clonotype occurred once. The J gene is TRBJ2-2, the V gene TRBV6-5; TRBD1 is a possible D gene (5 bases). The germline CDR1 and CDR2 sequences are MNHEY and SVGAGI. Deletions cut 6 bases from V and 6 bases from J, with 17 bases between. This CDR3 comprises 15 residues. CDR3 DNA sequence: TGTGCCAGCAGAGTACTAAAAGGGGTGGCCGGGGAGCTGTTTTTT. This sequence encodes CASRVLKGVAGELFF.

About this clonotype itself: One base away lies a much larger clone, so this may be a sequencing read error. This rearrangement joins TRBV6-2 or TRBV6-3 to TRBJ1-2; no firm D call. The CDR3 loop spans 14 amino acids. Germline V gene sequence: CDR1 MNHEY, CDR2 SVGEGT. The CDR3 loop is CAISSPALSDGYTF. The CDR3 nucleotides read TGTGCCATCAGTTCCCCTGCCCTTTCCGATGGCTACACCTTC.

This clonotype was recorded many times. The genes are TRBV4-1 and TRBJ2-7; 9 positions match TRBD2. The CDR3 is 15 residues long. With V trimmed by 1 base and J by 1 base, 2 bases remained unmatched. Germline CDR1 and CDR2: MGHRA and YSYEKL. CDR3 region: CASSQGLAASYEQYF. DNA for the CDR3: TGCGCCAGCAGCCAAGGACTAGCGGCTTCCTACGAGCAGTACTTC.

Worth noting for this clonotype: At one end the junction does not follow the germline gene, possibly because of a read error. The chain employs TRBV6-1 and TRBJ2-7, with D possibly being TRBD1 (5 bases). Germline CDR1 reads MNHNS; CDR2 reads SASEGT. CDR3 length: 13 amino acids. CDR3 in DNA: TGTGTCAGCAGTACACTGGACATGTACGTGCAGTACTTC. This gives the protein CVSSTLDMYVQYF.

Turning to this clonotype: Being one base from a much bigger clone, this may be a read error. The chain carries TRBV6-1 and TRBJ2-3; the D gene is possibly TRBD2 (6 bases). This CDR3 has 16 amino acids. Trimming stripped 6 bases from V and 3 bases from J, with 19 bases between. The germline CDR1 and CDR2 sequences are MNHNS and SASEGT. The CDR3 protein is CASRIVAGTSTDTQYF. The CDR3, as DNA: TGTGCCAGCAGGATAGTTGCGGGGACCTCTACAGATACGCAGTATTTT.

A remark on this clonotype: Given a much more abundant clone one base away, this may be a read error. V and J are TRBV2 and TRBJ2-5, with D unclear. This CDR3 has 13 residues. Germline CDR1 reads SNHLY; CDR2 reads FYNNEI. Trimming cost V 8 bases and J 5 bases, with 15 bases left between them. The CDR3 here is CASLSGVSETQYF. The CDR3 coding sequence is TGTGCCAGCTTGAGTGGGGTTAGTGAGACCCAGTACTTC.

As regards this clonotype: This CDR3 is missing its conserved last phenylalanine or tryptophan, likely due to a read error. The chain combines TRBV6-6 with TRBJ1-6; no firm D call. This CDR3 region has 17 residues. CDR1 and CDR2 from the germline V gene are MNHNY and SVGAGI (reference sequence). The CDR3 DNA follows: TGTGCCAGCAGTTACGATGAGACTAGCTCCTATAATTCGCCCCTCCACTGT. Translation: CASSYDETSSYNSPLHC.

The chain links TRBV5-1 to TRBJ2-3; D gene ambiguous. Germline V gives CDR1 SGHRS, CDR2 YFSETQ. V shed 6 bases and J shed 6 bases, with 20 bases lying between them. The CDR3 length is 15 residues. CDR3 in DNA: TGCGCCAGCAATCCTCCCCGACAAGCAGTGGATACGCAGTATTTT. Residues: CASNPPRQAVDTQYF.